The 21 T cell receptor beta chains below all came from one sample that was sequenced in a study of sequential checkpoint blockade in melanoma (dated by TCRdb to 2018 to 2020). The protocol used for the library was the immunoSEQ multiplex PCR assay. The table was pulled from immuneACCESS by TCRdb, which kept in-frame rearrangements only. Such tables lose some clones; where checked, under half of the loss comes from unresolved V genes, and the rest has no known cause. The sample table contains 13,000 or so clones; only one count was recorded for roughly 78% of them. About 30% of the sample is taken by the ten largest. This sample's treatment or condition label indicates: randomized to nivolumab then ipilimumab (arm A) or the reverse (arm B). The sequencing used CD8+ T cells sorted from blood (inferred from file names), collected from a patient given nivolumab and ipilimumab in sequence. Receptors originate from a human donor with melanoma.

J is TRBJ2-7 and V is TRBV6-1; no clear D gene. Germline V CDR1 and CDR2: MNHNS, SASEGT. The V end lost 3 bases, the J end lost 3 bases, and 9 bases lay between the germline ends. The CDR3 extends over 13 amino acids. CDR3 DNA: TGTGCCAGCAGTGAGAACACCGACTACGAGCAGTACTTC. This translates into CASSENTDYEQYF.

The gene calls are TRBV5-1 and TRBJ2-7; possible D gene TRBD1, 5 bases. Per germline, CDR1 SGHRS and CDR2 YFSETQ. This CDR3 is 14 amino acids long. V was shortened by 1 base and J by 5 bases, with 13 bases between the two germline ends. CDR3 region: CASSLRQGPNEQYF. The CDR3 DNA follows: TGCGCCAGCAGCTTGAGGCAGGGTCCCAACGAGCAGTACTTC.

This chain connects TRBV12-5 to TRBJ1-2; possibly TRBD1 for D (5 bases). CDR3 size: 13 residues. Germline lookup yields CDR1 LGHNT and CDR2 FRNRAP. The ends were cut back, 6 bases at V and 7 bases at J, with 15 bases in the middle. The CDR3 sequence: CASGRARSLGYTF. The DNA for the CDR3 is TGTGCTAGTGGCAGGGCGCGAAGTCTTGGCTACACCTTC.

The chain couples TRBV2 to TRBJ2-5, with D perhaps matching TRBD2 (6 bases). The DNA matches TRBJ2-7 better at its end, which makes the J call doubtful. CDR3 length: 13 amino acids. The germline gives CDR1 SNHLY, CDR2 FYNNEI. The chain's CDR3 is CASSAGSPYEQYF. The CDR3 DNA follows: TGTGCCAGCAGCGCCGGGAGTCCCTACGAGCAGTACTTC.

V and J are TRBV6-6 and TRBJ1-5; weak D call: TRBD1 (6 bases). CDR3 length equals 14 residues. Germline assignment: CDR1 MNHNY and CDR2 SVGAGI (reference sequence). V lost 6 bases to trimming and J lost 3 bases, with 12 bases between them. The CDR3 spells CASREDRINQPQHF. The CDR3 nucleotides are TGTGCCAGCAGGGAGGACAGAATCAATCAGCCCCAGCATTTT.

This clone has just one count. This chain links TRBV27 with TRBJ2-7; possible D gene TRBD2, 7 bases. V dropped 7 bases and J dropped 7 bases, with 20 bases sitting between them. Germline V gene sequence: CDR1 MNHEY, CDR2 SMNVEV (reference sequence). This CDR3 spans 14 amino acids. CDR3 nucleotide sequence: TGTGCCAGCACCGTCCGACGGGGGGCGGGAGAGCAGTACTTC. Protein: CASTVRRGAGEQYF.

This clone has just a few counts. The CDR3 nucleotides read TGTGCCAGCAGCTTATACAGGGGACCCCCTTACAATGAGCAGTTCTTC. It is translated as CASSLYRGPPYNEQFF. The chain employs TRBV7-6 and TRBJ2-1; 7 positions match TRBD1. CDR1 is SGHVS and CDR2 is FNYEAQ in the germline V gene. CDR3 size: 16 residues. The V gene end was trimmed by 2 bases and the J gene end by 4 bases; junction bases not matched to a gene: 8.

The rearrangement uses TRBV29-1 and TRBJ1-1, with no clear D. The CDR3 spans 11 residues. Looked up from germline, CDR1 is SQVTM and CDR2 is ANQGSEA. The V gene lost 4 bases and the J gene lost 8 bases, with 11 bases spanning the gap. The CDR3 loop reads CSVASEVEAFF. The CDR3 region has the DNA TGCAGCGTTGCCTCCGAGGTGGAAGCTTTCTTT.

The V and J genes are TRBV9 and TRBJ2-1, with D maybe TRBD1 (5 bases). Trimming left V 4 bases short and J 8 bases short, with 13 bases between. There are 13 residues in the CDR3. CDR1 and CDR2 (germline): SGDLS, YYNGEE. In nucleotides, the CDR3 is TGTGCCAGCAGCCCCCAGGGCTTTGATGAGCAGTTCTTC. This gives the protein CASSPQGFDEQFF.

This clone was observed a few times. This chain connects TRBV19 to TRBJ2-1; tentative D call: TRBD2 (6 bases). The germline V gene encodes CDR1 LNHDA and CDR2 SQIVND (reference sequence). V was cut by 3 bases and J by 8 bases, with 17 bases left in between. This CDR3 has 15 amino acids. The chain's CDR3 is CASSILGGVIDEQFF. In nucleotides, the CDR3 is TGTGCCAGTAGTATCTTGGGGGGAGTTATAGATGAGCAGTTCTTC.

This clone was counted a single time. The chain recombines TRBV21-1 with TRBJ2-1; the D call of TRBD2 is as the table states it, not checked on the DNA. TRBV21-1 is a pseudogene segment. This CDR3 is built from 17 residues. The DNA of the CDR3 is TGTGCCAGCAGGCTTAGTATAGCTACACCATCCGACAATGAGCAGTTCTTC. It translates to CASRLSIATPSDNEQFF.

J is TRBJ1-5 and V is TRBV21-1; the DNA was not compared with TRBD1, the D call given in the table. TRBV21-1 has pseudogene status. The CDR3 length is 16 residues. The CDR3 bases are TGTGCCAGCAGCAGAAACGGACAGGGAAAAGTTCAGCCCCAGCATTTT. Protein: CASSRNGQGKVQPQHF.

Written as DNA, the CDR3 is TGTGCCAGCAGCTTCGGCGTCAGCGACGTCTTAGTCTACGAGCAGTACTTC. Its translation is CASSFGVSDVLVYEQYF. The J gene is TRBJ2-7, the V gene TRBV7-8, with D unclear. This CDR3 has 17 residues. Germline assignment: CDR1 SGHVS and CDR2 FQNEAQ. Between the trimmed V and J ends, which lost 3 bases and 3 bases, there was a span of 21 bases.

CDR3 in DNA: TGTGCCAGTAGCAATCAGGGGGCTTATGAAAAACTGTTTTTT. Translating gives CASSNQGAYEKLFF. The rearrangement uses TRBV19 and TRBJ1-4; 8 nucleotides line up with TRBD1. This CDR3 has 14 amino acids. V lost 6 bases, J lost 6 bases, and 6 bases stayed unmatched. Germline assignment: CDR1 LNHDA and CDR2 SQIVND (reference sequence).

Remarks on this clone: At one end, the junction sequence differs from germline, possibly due to a read error. The chain couples TRBV5-5 to TRBJ1-2; no firm D call. The CDR3 runs 16 residues. Germline V CDR1 and CDR2: SGHKS, YYEKEE (reference sequence). The CDR3 loop is CASSQGIPGNSYGYTF. In DNA form, the CDR3 reads TGCGCCAGCAGCCAAGGTATTCCAGGAAACTCCTATGGCTACACCTTC. The variable domain in full, with the rest retrieved from reference TRBV5-5 and TRBJ1-2, is DAGVTQSPTHLIKTRGQQVTLRCSPISGHKSVSWYQQVLGQGPQFIFQYYEKEERGRGNFPDRFSARQFPNYSSELNVNALLLGDSALYLCASSQGIPGNSYGYTFGSGTRLTVV.

The rearrangement joins TRBV21-1 to TRBJ2-1; the table's D call TRBD2 went unverified against the DNA. TRBV21-1 is flagged as a pseudogene. The CDR3 is made up of 14 amino acids. The CDR3 protein is CASTLAGVYNEQFF. CDR3 sequence (DNA): TGTGCCAGCACCCTAGCGGGAGTCTACAATGAGCAGTTCTTC.

The genes are TRBV9 and TRBJ2-7; D perhaps matches TRBD2 (5 bases). CDR3 length: 14 residues. The V end was cut by 6 bases, the J end by 2 bases, with 15 bases between. CDR1 and CDR2 from the germline V gene are SGDLS and YYNGEE. The CDR3 is CASTPEYGAYEQYF. The CDR3 DNA is TGTGCCAGCACCCCGGAGTACGGGGCCTACGAGCAGTACTTC.

The chain is built from TRBV9 and TRBJ2-2; the D gene is possibly TRBD1 (6 bases). The V gene lost 3 bases and the J gene lost 2 bases, with 14 bases spanning the gap. The CDR3 totals 16 residues. Germline CDR1 is SGDLS and CDR2 is YYNGEE. CDR3 sequence reads: CASSDLGGQNTGELFF. CDR3 coding DNA: TGTGCCAGCAGCGACTTAGGGGGTCAAAACACCGGGGAGCTGTTTTTT.

The chain uses TRBV9 and TRBJ2-2; TRBD2 aligns across 9 bases. V lost 0 bases to trimming and J lost 7 bases; unmatched junction nucleotides: 13. The length of the CDR3 is 18 residues. From germline, CDR1 is SGDLS and CDR2 YYNGEE. CDR3 sequence: CASSVGSSGRRYNGELFF. In DNA, the CDR3 is TGTGCCAGCAGCGTAGGTTCGAGCGGGAGGAGGTACAACGGGGAGCTGTTTTTT.

The chain carries TRBV29-1 and TRBJ2-1; D is unresolved. V was pared by 1 base and J by 8 bases, with 12 bases between. Germline V lookup: CDR1 SQVTM, CDR2 ANQGSEA. The CDR3 has 13 residues. CDR3 nucleotide sequence: TGCAGCGTTGAAGGGCAAGAAATCTATGAGCAGTTCTTC. This codes for CSVEGQEIYEQFF.

The CDR3 reads CASSFGGASYEQYF. CDR3 nucleotides: TGCGCCAGCAGCTTCGGCGGGGCCTCCTACGAGCAGTACTTC. This rearrangement joins TRBV5-1 to TRBJ2-5, with a possible D match to TRBD2 (6 bases). The J call may not be correct, given that the DNA end is closer to TRBJ2-7. CDR1 and CDR2 from the germline V gene are SGHRS and YFSETQ. The length of the CDR3 is 14 residues.